What follows describes a single T cell receptor (beta chain). This CDR3 has 16 residues. The source of the sample is a study of blood T cell repertoires in COVID-19. Background on the study: The samples span acute and convalescent COVID-19 from the United States, Italy and Spain. From T cells, B-cell-depleted T cells, or PBMCs came the material, which was cDNA or gDNA.

Original handling: Using reference gene primer amplification, nucleated cell counts were estimated. TCRdb keeps only in-frame clones here, not all; method: immunoSEQ multiplex PCR. That table is the source of V, J and clone size, and D and trimming were worked out from the DNA. Counted here are approximately 110,000 clones, 65% to 90% occurring once; the ten biggest clones make up 7.9%. This chain uses TRBV21-1 with TRBJ1-5. TRBV21-1 is a pseudogene. The sequenced material came from peripheral blood. This TCR was sampled from a woman over 75 with active or convalescent COVID-19. The CDR3 DNA reads as TGTGCCAGCAGCAAAGTTCCGGGCGGGAGCAATCAGCCCCAGCATTTT. This gives the protein CASSKVPGGSNQPQHF.